This TCR beta chain came from a study of blood T cell repertoires in COVID-19. Study overall: The cDNA or gDNA used as material had been derived from T cells, B-cell-depleted T cells, or PBMCs.

This CDR3 region has 15 residues. V shed 3 bases and J shed 8 bases, with 14 bases lying between them. The germline V gene encodes CDR1 LNHDA and CDR2 SQIVND (reference sequence). Original methodology: Amplifying reference gene primers gave estimates of nucleated cell counts. This table comes from immunoSEQ multiplex PCR, and its TCRdb copy is limited to in-frame clones, with some not included. D and trimming come from the DNA, and the V and J calls and clone size come from that table. The repertoire consists of around 110,000 clones, with 75% to 90% occurring once and the leading ten covering under 2.5%.

What was sequenced was peripheral blood. This chain uses TRBV19 with TRBJ1-6; weak D call: TRBD1 (5 bases). The TCR was taken from a man aged 30 to 45 with acute or convalescent COVID-19. The DNA for the CDR3 is TGTGCCAGTAGTATTACCGACAGCGATTATTCACCCCTCCACTTT. Translated: CASSITDSDYSPLHF.